This T cell receptor beta chain is drawn from a study of T cell responses to AZD1222 COVID-19 vaccine. Study context: Analyses pooled second doses at about 4 or about 12 weeks.

The CDR3 length is 13 residues. V was cut by 7 bases and J by 5 bases, with 14 bases left in between. Germline assignment: CDR1 WNHNN and CDR2 SYGVQD (reference sequence). Only in-frame clones appear in the TCRdb table, and some are missing; sequencing was by immunoSEQ multiplex PCR. The table has fewer than 200,000 clones, over 80% seen once. The chain is built from TRBV10-1 and TRBJ2-5, with a possible D match to TRBD2 (7 bases). The source is an adult in good health. The specimen comprised peripheral blood, sampled on day 0 of AZD1222 vaccination. CDR3 nucleotides: TGCGCCAGCATGAAAGGGGGGGAGGAGACCCAGTACTTC. Its protein is CASMKGGEETQYF.